Reported below is one T cell receptor (beta chain). Its antigen is not identified. The sample originates from a study of CD8+ T cells in alopecia areata. Study-level results: Clonality was higher in lesional than normal scalp, especially in alopecia totalis/universalis.

Sequencing used cDNA as its template, made by extracting RNA and reverse transcribing it. Profiled with immunoSEQ multiplex PCR; TCRdb holds only in-frame clones, not every one. The sample shows about 250,000 clones, roughly two thirds of them seen only once. CDR1 SQVTM and CDR2 ANQGSEA come from the germline V gene. The CDR3 has 13 residues. V gave up 5 bases and J gave up 0 bases, with 10 bases separating them. The sample in question was CD4+ T cells sorted from blood, obtained at week 0. J is TRBJ1-1 and V is TRBV29-1, with TRBD1 as a possible D gene (6 bases). The TCR originated in a human donor with alopecia areata. CDR3 in amino acids: CSVSGTLNTEAFF. DNA for the CDR3: TGCAGCGTTTCCGGGACACTGAACACTGAAGCTTTCTTT.